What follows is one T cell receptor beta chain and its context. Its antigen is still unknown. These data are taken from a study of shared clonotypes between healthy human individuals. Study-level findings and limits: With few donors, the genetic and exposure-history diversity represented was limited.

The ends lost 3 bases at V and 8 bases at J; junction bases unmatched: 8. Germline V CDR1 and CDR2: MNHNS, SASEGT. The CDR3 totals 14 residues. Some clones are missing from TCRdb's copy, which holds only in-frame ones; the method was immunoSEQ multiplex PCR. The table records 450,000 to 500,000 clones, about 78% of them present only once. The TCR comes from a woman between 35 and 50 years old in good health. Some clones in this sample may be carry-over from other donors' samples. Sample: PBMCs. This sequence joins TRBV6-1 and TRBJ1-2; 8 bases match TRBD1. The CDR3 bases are TGTGCCAGCAGTGAGGCAGGGGGCGTATGGGGCTACACCTTC. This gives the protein CASSEAGGVWGYTF.